The subject of this entry is one T cell receptor (beta chain). Its antigen is unidentified. Every participating donor gave one draw, a heparinised blood sample averaging about 110 mL. The sample originates from a study of beta chain features in type 1 diabetes. Expressed TCRB transcripts were sequenced because the isolated RNA had all been reverse transcribed beforehand. The repertoire was sequenced with immunoSEQ multiplex PCR; TCRdb's copy has only in-frame clones and lacks some. The repertoire holds 680,000 or so clones, with roughly 12% as singletons. Study-wide results and limits: Moderate yet significant TCRB CDR3 shortening was seen in Type 1 diabetes patients in all four CD4+ subsets.

Sequencing was carried out using naive CD4+ T cells from blood. This sequence was found in a man aged 18 to 30 with type 1 diabetes.

The CDR3: CASSGWQGENTEAFF. Here the CDR3 DNA reads TGTGCCAGCAGTGGTTGGCAGGGGGAGAACACTGAAGCTTTCTTT. The chain couples TRBV25-1 to TRBJ1-1; TRBD1 matches 7 bases. This CDR3 has 15 amino acids. Trimming removed 4 bases from V and 1 base from J; junction bases left unmatched: 6. Per the germline V gene, CDR1 is MGHDK and CDR2 is SYGVNS.